This TCR beta chain was profiled in a study of blood T cell repertoires in COVID-19. For the study at large: Specimens from acute and convalescent COVID-19 originated in the United States, Italy and Spain. The analysed material was cDNA or gDNA that came from T cells, B-cell-depleted T cells, or PBMCs.

In germline, CDR1 is GTSNPN, CDR2 SVGIG (reference sequence). CDR3 length equals 13 residues. The V segment lost 3 bases and the J segment 11 bases; nucleotides outside the gene matches: 7. Per the authors' pipeline: Amplification with reference gene primers provided the estimates of nucleated cell counts. Sequencing used immunoSEQ multiplex PCR; TCRdb keeps in-frame clones, though not all of them. The V and J calls and clone size were taken over from that table, and D and trimming were inferred from the DNA. The top ten clones hold roughly 4.5% of a sample with around 130,000 clones, 75% to 90% of them seen once.

The clonotype originates from a human donor in a cohort sampled during active COVID-19. The source material was peripheral blood. This chain uses TRBV30 with TRBJ2-1; 10 positions agree with TRBD1. CDR3 protein: CAWRRWDRGQQFF. CDR3 in DNA: TGTGCCTGGAGGCGATGGGACAGGGGACAGCAGTTCTTC.